This T cell receptor beta chain was captured by sequencing in a study of blood T cell repertoires in COVID-19. Study information: Samples came from the United States, Italy and Spain, spanning acute and convalescent COVID-19. Sources were T cells, B-cell-depleted T cells, or PBMCs; the material itself was cDNA or gDNA.

This clone was picked up one time. Per the original methods: Amplifying reference gene primers gave estimates of nucleated cell counts. The method was immunoSEQ multiplex PCR; TCRdb's version includes in-frame clones alone and lacks a portion of them. The DNA was the basis for D and trimming; V, J and clone size are from that table. The profile shows 150,000 or so clones, approximately 86% of them singletons. The V and J ends lost 2 bases and 3 bases respectively, with 8 bases between them. Looked up from germline, CDR1 is SGHKS and CDR2 is YYEKEE (reference sequence). The CDR3 length is 13 residues. Sequencing used peripheral blood. The V and J genes are TRBV5-5 and TRBJ1-2; D perhaps matches TRBD1 (5 bases). The sequence came from a man in his 60s with COVID-19, enrolled during active disease. Written as DNA, the CDR3 is TGTGCCAGCAGCTTACAGGACCACTATGGCTACACCTTC. Its protein product is CASSLQDHYGYTF.